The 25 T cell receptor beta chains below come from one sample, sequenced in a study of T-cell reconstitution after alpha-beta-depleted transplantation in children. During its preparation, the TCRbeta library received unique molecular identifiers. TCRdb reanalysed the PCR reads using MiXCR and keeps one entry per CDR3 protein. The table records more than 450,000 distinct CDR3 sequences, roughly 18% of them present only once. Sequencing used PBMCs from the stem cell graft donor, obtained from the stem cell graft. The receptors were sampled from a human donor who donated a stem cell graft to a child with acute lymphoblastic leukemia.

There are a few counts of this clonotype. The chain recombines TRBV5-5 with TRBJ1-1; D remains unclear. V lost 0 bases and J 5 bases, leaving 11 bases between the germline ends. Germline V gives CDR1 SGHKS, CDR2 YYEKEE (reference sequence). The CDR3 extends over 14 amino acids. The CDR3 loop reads CASSLEGARTEAFF. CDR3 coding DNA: TGTGCCAGCAGCTTGGAGGGCGCGCGGACTGAAGCTTTCTTT.

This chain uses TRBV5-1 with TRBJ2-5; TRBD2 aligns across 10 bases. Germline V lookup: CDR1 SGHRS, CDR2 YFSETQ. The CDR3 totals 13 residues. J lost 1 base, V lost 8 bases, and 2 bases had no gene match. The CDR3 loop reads CARVAGGQETQYF. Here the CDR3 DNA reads TGCGCCAGGGTAGCGGGGGGCCAAGAGACCCAGTACTTC. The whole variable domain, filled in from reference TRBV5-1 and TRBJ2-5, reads KAGVTQTPRYLIKTRGQQVTLSCSPISGHRSVSWYQQTPGQGLQFLFEYFSETQRNKGNFPGRFSGRQFSNSRSEMNVSTLELGDSALYLCARVAGGQETQYFGPGTRLLVL.

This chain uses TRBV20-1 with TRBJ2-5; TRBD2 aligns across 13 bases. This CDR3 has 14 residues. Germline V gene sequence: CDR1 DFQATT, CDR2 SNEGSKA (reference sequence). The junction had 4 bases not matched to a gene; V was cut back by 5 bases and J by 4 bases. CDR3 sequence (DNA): TGCAGTGCTGGGGGACTAGCGGGAAGAGAGACCCAGTACTTC. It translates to CSAGGLAGRETQYF.

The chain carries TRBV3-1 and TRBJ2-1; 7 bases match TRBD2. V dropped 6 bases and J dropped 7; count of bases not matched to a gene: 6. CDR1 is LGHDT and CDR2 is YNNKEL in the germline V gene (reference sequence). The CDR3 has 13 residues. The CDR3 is CASSEAGVNEQFF. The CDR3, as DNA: TGTGCCAGCAGTGAGGCGGGAGTGAATGAGCAGTTCTTC.

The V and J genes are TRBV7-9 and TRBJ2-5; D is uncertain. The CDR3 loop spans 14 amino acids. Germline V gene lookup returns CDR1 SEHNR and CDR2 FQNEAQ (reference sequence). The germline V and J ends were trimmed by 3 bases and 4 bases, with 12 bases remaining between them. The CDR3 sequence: CASSFRSPRETQYF. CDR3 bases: TGTGCCAGCAGCTTCAGAAGCCCCAGAGAGACCCAGTACTTC.

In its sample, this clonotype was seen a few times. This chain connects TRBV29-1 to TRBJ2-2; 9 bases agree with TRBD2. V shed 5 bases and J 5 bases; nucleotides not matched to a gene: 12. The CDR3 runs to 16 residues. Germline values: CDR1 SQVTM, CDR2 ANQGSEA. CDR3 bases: TGCAGCGTTCTCGGGGGGCGGGAGGGCCTGACCGGGGAGCTGTTTTTT. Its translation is CSVLGGREGLTGELFF.

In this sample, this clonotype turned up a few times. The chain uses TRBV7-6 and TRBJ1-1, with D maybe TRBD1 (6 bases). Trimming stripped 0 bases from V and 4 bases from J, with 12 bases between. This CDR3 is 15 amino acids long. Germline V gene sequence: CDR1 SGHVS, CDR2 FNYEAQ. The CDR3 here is CASSLAKGGGTEAFF. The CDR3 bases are TGTGCCAGCAGCTTAGCGAAAGGGGGAGGCACTGAAGCTTTCTTT.

The CDR3 region is CAGGSELARFTDTQYF. CDR3 sequence (DNA): TGTGCCGGCGGCTCCGAACTAGCGCGATTCACAGATACGCAGTATTTT. This sequence joins TRBV2 and TRBJ2-3; 7 positions match TRBD2. The V and J ends lost 11 bases and 2 bases, in that order; junction bases with no gene match: 16. The CDR3 is 16 amino acids. In germline, CDR1 is SNHLY, CDR2 FYNNEI.

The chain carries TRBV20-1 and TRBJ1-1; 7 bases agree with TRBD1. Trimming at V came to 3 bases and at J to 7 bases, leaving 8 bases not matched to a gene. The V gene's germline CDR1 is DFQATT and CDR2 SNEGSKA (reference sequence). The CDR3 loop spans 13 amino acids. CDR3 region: CSASQTGAGEAFF. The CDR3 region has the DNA TGCAGTGCTAGCCAAACAGGGGCGGGTGAAGCTTTCTTT.

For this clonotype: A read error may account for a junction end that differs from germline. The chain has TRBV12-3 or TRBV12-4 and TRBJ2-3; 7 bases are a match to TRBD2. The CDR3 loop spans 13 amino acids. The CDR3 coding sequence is TGTGCCAGCAGTCTAGCGGAGCCAGATACGCAGTATTTT. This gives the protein CASSLAEPDTQYF.

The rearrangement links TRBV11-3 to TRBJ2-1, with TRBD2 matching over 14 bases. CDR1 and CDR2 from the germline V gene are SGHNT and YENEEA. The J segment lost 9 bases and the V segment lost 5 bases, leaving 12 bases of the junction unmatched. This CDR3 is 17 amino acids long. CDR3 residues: CASSPGVGLAGVIEQFF. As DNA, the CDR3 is TGTGCCAGCAGCCCGGGGGTGGGACTAGCGGGAGTTATTGAGCAGTTCTTC.

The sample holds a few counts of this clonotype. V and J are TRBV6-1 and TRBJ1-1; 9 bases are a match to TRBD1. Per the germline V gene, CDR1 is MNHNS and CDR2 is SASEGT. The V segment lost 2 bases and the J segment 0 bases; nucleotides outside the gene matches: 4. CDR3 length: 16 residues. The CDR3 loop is CASSEWTGALNTEAFF. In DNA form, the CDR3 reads TGTGCCAGCAGTGAATGGACAGGGGCGTTGAACACTGAAGCTTTCTTT.

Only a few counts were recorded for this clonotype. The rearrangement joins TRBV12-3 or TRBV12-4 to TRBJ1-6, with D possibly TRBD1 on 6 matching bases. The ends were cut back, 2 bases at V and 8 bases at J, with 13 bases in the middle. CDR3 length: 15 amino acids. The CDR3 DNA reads TGTGCCAGCAGTTTATCGGGGGCCCTGGATTCACCCCTCCACTTT. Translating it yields CASSLSGALDSPLHF.

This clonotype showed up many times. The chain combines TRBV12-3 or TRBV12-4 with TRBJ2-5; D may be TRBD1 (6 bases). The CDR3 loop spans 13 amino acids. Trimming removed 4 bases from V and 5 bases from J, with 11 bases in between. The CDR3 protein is CASSSGVGETQYF. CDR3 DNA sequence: TGTGCCAGCAGTTCAGGGGTAGGGGAGACCCAGTACTTC.

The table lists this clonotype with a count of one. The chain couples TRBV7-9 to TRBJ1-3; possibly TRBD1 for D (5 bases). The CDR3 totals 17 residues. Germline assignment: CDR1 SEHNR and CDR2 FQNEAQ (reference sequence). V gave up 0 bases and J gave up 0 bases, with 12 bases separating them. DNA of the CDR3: TGTGCCAGCAGCTTAGCACAGGAGTTCAGCTCTGGAAACACCATATATTTT. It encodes CASSLAQEFSSGNTIYF.

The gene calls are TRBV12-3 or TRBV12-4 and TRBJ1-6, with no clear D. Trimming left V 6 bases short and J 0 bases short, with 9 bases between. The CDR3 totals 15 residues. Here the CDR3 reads CASSTRHSYNSPLHF. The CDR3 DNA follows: TGTGCCAGCAGCACCCGACACTCCTATAATTCACCCCTCCACTTT.

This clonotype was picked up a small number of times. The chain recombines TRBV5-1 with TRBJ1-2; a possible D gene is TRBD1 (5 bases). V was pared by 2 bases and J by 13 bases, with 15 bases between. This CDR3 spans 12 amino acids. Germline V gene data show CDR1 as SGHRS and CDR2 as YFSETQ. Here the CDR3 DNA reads TGCGCCAGCAGCTTTTCCGGGACCGACCTCACCTTC. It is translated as CASSFSGTDLTF.

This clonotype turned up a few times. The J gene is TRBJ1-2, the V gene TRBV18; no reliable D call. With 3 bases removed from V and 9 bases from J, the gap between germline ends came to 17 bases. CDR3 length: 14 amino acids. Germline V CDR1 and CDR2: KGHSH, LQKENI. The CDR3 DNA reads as TGTGCCAGCTCACCGTCCCAGCCGACTATACGCTACACCTTC. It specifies CASSPSQPTIRYTF. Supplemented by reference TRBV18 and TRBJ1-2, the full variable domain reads NAGVMQNPRHLVRRRGQEARLRCSPMKGHSHVYWYRQLPEEGLKFMVYLQKENIIDESGMPKERFSAEFPKEGPSILRIQQVVRGDSAAYFCASSPSQPTIRYTFGSGTRLTVV.

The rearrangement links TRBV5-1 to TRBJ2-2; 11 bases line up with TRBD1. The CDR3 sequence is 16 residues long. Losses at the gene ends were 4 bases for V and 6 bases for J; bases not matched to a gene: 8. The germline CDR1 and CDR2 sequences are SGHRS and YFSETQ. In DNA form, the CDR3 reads TGCGCCAGCAGCACCCCGGACAGGGGGCGCCCCGGGGAGCTGTTTTTT. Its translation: CASSTPDRGRPGELFF.

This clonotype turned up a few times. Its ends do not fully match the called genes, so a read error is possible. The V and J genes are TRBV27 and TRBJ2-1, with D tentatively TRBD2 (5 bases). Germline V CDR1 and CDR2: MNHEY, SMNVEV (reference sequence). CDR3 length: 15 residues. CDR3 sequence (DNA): TGTGCCAGCAGATTATGGCCGGGATTCGACAATGAGCAGTTCTTC. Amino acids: CASRLWPGFDNEQFF.

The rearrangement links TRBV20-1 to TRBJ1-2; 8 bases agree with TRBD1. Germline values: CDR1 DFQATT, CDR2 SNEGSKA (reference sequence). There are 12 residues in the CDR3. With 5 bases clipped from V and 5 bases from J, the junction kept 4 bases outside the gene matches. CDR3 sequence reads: CSAYQGAYGYTF. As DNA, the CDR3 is TGCAGTGCTTATCAGGGGGCATATGGCTACACCTTC.

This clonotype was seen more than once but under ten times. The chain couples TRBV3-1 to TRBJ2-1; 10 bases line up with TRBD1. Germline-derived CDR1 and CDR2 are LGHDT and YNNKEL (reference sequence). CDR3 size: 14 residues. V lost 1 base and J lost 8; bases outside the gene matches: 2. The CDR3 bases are TGTGCCAGCAGCCAAGGGGACAGGGGCTATGAGCAGTTCTTC. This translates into CASSQGDRGYEQFF.

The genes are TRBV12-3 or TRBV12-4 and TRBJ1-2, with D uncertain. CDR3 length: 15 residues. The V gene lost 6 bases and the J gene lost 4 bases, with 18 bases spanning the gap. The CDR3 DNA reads TGTGCCAGCAGGGACGGTGCCCTCCCGTCCTATGGCTACACCTTC. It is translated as CASRDGALPSYGYTF.

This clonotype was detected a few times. The CDR3, as DNA: TGTGCCAGCAGCAGCCCCGTGGACCAAGAGACCCAGTACTTC. Its protein product is CASSSPVDQETQYF. J is TRBJ2-5 and V is TRBV7-9; no clear D. This CDR3 region has 14 residues. Trimming took 5 bases from V and 0 from J, leaving 10 bases between them. CDR1 is SEHNR, CDR2 FQNEAQ, per germline (reference sequence).

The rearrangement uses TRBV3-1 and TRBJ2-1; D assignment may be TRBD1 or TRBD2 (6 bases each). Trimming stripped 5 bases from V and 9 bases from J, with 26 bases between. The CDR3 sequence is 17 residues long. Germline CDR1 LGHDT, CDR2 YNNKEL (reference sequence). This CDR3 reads CASSWNLGGGPSGEQFF. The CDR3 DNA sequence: TGTGCCAGCAGCTGGAACTTAGGGGGAGGCCCCTCAGGTGAGCAGTTCTTC.